This T cell receptor beta chain was retrieved from a study of shared clonotypes between healthy human individuals. Libraries were prepared by immunoSEQ multiplex PCR; TCRdb keeps only in-frame clonotypes and omits some of them. The sample records under 1 million clones, roughly 92% being singletons. CDR3 length: 16 residues. The V and J ends lost 4 bases and 1 base, in that order; junction bases with no gene match: 8. Per the germline V gene, CDR1 is MNHEY and CDR2 is SVGAGI. This clone was detected once. Positive CCR7 selection of CD45RO-negative cells yielded the naive CD8 cells, and terminally differentiated effector memory CD45RA+ cells were excluded. Donors, healthy HIV-negative adults, lacked recent acute infections or vaccinations.

The chain couples TRBV6-5 to TRBJ2-7; 9 nucleotides match TRBD1. The specimen sequenced was naive CD8+ T cells sorted from blood. The sequence derives from a man under 40 in good health. CDR3 loop: CASSSSSGTGSYEQYF. CDR3 DNA: TGTGCCAGCAGTTCCTCTTCCGGGACAGGGTCCTACGAGCAGTACTTC.